The 9 T cell receptor beta chains in this list originate from one sample, sequenced in a study of regulatory T cells in long-lasting Graves disease (dated by TCRdb to about 2021). The intended sense of this specimen's time point label: persistent/refractory GD, antithyroid drugs over 5 years with positive TRAb. RNA was extracted from PBMCs in TRIzol for both TCR sequencing and RNA sequencing. Libraries were prepared through multiplex PCR. Sequenced using an Illumina HiSeq 4000. iRepertoire HTBI primers and Arm-PCR amplification of CDR3 regions were used to construct TCR beta libraries. The raw public reads went through TCRdb reprocessing: fastp at Q25, MiXCR clone calling, in-frame beta chains kept. Rows are unified per CDR3 protein, each entry keeping the most common DNA and genes. The sample yields roughly 360,000 distinct CDR3 sequences; roughly 23% were counted once. The ten largest account for roughly a quarter of the sample.

The source was peripheral blood mononuclear cells (PBMCs), collected when the disease was refractory, from a patient treated with antithyroid drugs. These receptors all stem from a woman aged 40 to 50 with Graves disease. Donor details come from another sample of the same person, matched by shared clones.

CDR3 bases: TGCAGTGCTAGAGCGGCGTCCTCGGGATCCGGGGAGCTGTTTTTT. This encodes CSARAASSGSGELFF. This chain links TRBV20-1 with TRBJ2-2, with a tentative D call TRBD2 (5 bases). Trimming removed 1 base from V and 6 bases from J, with 15 bases in between. The V gene's germline CDR1 is DFQATT and CDR2 SNEGSKA (reference sequence). The CDR3 totals 15 residues.

V usage is TRBV19 and J usage is TRBJ1-1; D unclear. This CDR3 is built from 13 residues. The germline V gene has CDR1 LNHDA and CDR2 SQIVND (reference sequence). V was pared by 5 bases and J by 7 bases, with 14 bases between. The CDR3 sequence is CASSPDLGDEAFF. The DNA of the CDR3 is TGTGCCAGTAGTCCCGACCTTGGGGATGAAGCTTTCTTT.

This clonotype was seen repeatedly, ten times or more. The chain recombines TRBV5-5 with TRBJ1-1; weak D call: TRBD1 (6 bases). The germline V and J ends were trimmed by 0 bases and 1 base, with 10 bases remaining between them. Germline V gene lookup returns CDR1 SGHKS and CDR2 YYEKEE (reference sequence). The CDR3 extends over 15 amino acids. DNA of the CDR3: TGTGCCAGCAGCTTGGCGGGACAAAAGAACACTGAAGCTTTCTTT. Translated, it gives CASSLAGQKNTEAFF. The whole variable domain, remainder taken from reference TRBV5-5 and TRBJ1-1, is DAGVTQSPTHLIKTRGQQVTLRCSPISGHKSVSWYQQVLGQGPQFIFQYYEKEERGRGNFPDRFSARQFPNYSSELNVNALLLGDSALYLCASSLAGQKNTEAFFGQGTRLTVV.

This chain links TRBV19 with TRBJ1-5; D unresolved. V was shortened by 3 bases and J by 3 bases, with 9 bases between the two germline ends. Germline-derived CDR1 and CDR2 are LNHDA and SQIVND (reference sequence). CDR3 length equals 14 residues. CDR3 sequence (DNA): TGTGCCAGTAGTATGAGGGATCCCAATCAGCCCCAGCATTTT. Its translation: CASSMRDPNQPQHF.

This clonotype was seen more than once but under ten times. V gene TRBV7-2 combines with J gene TRBJ1-4; 8 positions match TRBD1. V was clipped by 6 bases and J by 6 bases; unmatched bases: 9. CDR1 SGHTA and CDR2 FQGNSA come from the germline V gene. The CDR3 consists of 15 residues. The CDR3 nucleotides read TGTGCCAGCAGTCCCGACAGGGGAGTATATGAAAAACTGTTTTTT. Its translation is CASSPDRGVYEKLFF.

This clonotype appeared a few times. The chain has TRBV20-1 and TRBJ2-1; TRBD2 might be the D (5 bases). The CDR3 is 14 amino acids. The V end was cut by 3 bases, the J end by 3 bases, with 12 bases between. CDR1 is DFQATT and CDR2 is SNEGSKA in the germline V gene (reference sequence). The CDR3 DNA follows: TGCAGTGCTAGTTTTGTGGGAGACTACAATGAGCAGTTCTTC. Its translation is CSASFVGDYNEQFF.

This clonotype appeared a few times. Given a much more abundant clone one base away, this may be a read error. CDR3 sequence: CAGSTGETQYF. In DNA, the CDR3 is TGTGCCGGCAGTACGGGGGAGACCCAGTACTTC. The genes are TRBV28 and TRBJ2-5; tentative D call: TRBD2 (5 bases). The CDR3 is made up of 11 amino acids. Germline CDR1 reads MDHEN; CDR2 reads SYDVKM.

This clonotype has a count of ten or more. J is TRBJ2-4 and V is TRBV6-2 or TRBV6-3; D not certain. This CDR3 comprises 16 residues. The germline V and J ends were trimmed by 0 bases and 6 bases, with 15 bases remaining between them. The germline CDR1 and CDR2 sequences are MNHEY and SVGEGT. Here the CDR3 reads CASSYSPPRPGNIQYF. The CDR3 DNA reads TGTGCCAGCAGTTACTCGCCCCCTCGGCCGGGAAACATTCAGTACTTC.

This clonotype was seen a handful of times. The chain joins TRBV24-1 to TRBJ2-5; D perhaps matches TRBD2 (5 bases). The CDR3 contains 13 residues. Trimming cost V 6 bases and J 0 bases, with 7 bases left between them. The germline V gene has CDR1 KGHDR and CDR2 SFDVKD. The CDR3 DNA is TGTGCCACCAGTAGCGGCAACCAAGAGACCCAGTACTTC. This codes for CATSSGNQETQYF.